This entry lists 21 T cell receptor beta chains sequenced from one sample in a study of blood T cell repertoires in COVID-19. The repertoire was sequenced with immunoSEQ multiplex PCR; TCRdb's copy has only in-frame clones and lacks some. The sample lists around 150,000 clones, under 95% occurring once. Sequenced sample: peripheral blood. The receptors derive from a man between 60 and 75 years old with active or convalescent COVID-19.

The chain uses TRBV19 and TRBJ1-4; 7 bases align to TRBD1. The CDR3 sequence is 15 residues long. Germline CDR1 and CDR2: LNHDA and SQIVND (reference sequence). V was clipped by 4 bases and J by 7 bases; unmatched bases: 9. CDR3 DNA: TGTGCCAGTAGTACACGACAGGGTGGTTTTGAAAAACTGTTTTTT. Its translation: CASSTRQGGFEKLFF.

The genes are TRBV5-1 and TRBJ2-3; weak D call: TRBD1 (5 bases). The CDR3 consists of 15 residues. The germline V and J ends were trimmed by 1 base and 5 bases, with 14 bases remaining between them. Germline V gene data show CDR1 as SGHRS and CDR2 as YFSETQ. CDR3 loop: CASSLFGQGQDTQYF. DNA for the CDR3: TGCGCCAGCAGCTTGTTTGGCCAGGGTCAAGATACGCAGTATTTT.

There are a few counts of this clone. This rearrangement joins TRBV5-1 to TRBJ1-4; TRBD1 matches at 10 bases. V was pared by 3 bases and J by 8 bases, with 4 bases of the junction left unmatched. Germline values: CDR1 SGHRS, CDR2 YFSETQ. CDR3 length: 14 amino acids. In DNA form, the CDR3 reads TGCGCCAGCAGCTCGGGACAGGGGCTAGAAAAACTGTTTTTT. The encoded protein is CASSSGQGLEKLFF.

The table lists this clone with a count of one. The chain recombines TRBV30 with TRBJ2-4, with D possibly TRBD2 on 6 matching bases. CDR3 length: 14 residues. The V and J ends lost 0 bases and 5 bases respectively, with 11 bases between them. Germline CDR1 GTSNPN, CDR2 SVGIG (reference sequence). CDR3 DNA: TGTGCCTGGAGTGTTGGAGGGCACGAAAACATTCAGTACTTC. It encodes CAWSVGGHENIQYF. Drawing the rest from reference TRBV30 and TRBJ2-4, the complete variable domain is SQTIHQWPATLVQPVGSPLSLECTVEGTSNPNLYWYRQAAGRGLQLLFYSVGIGQISSEVPQNLSASRPQDRQFILSSKKLLLSDSGFYLCAWSVGGHENIQYFGAGTRLSVL.

This rearrangement joins TRBV5-1 to TRBJ2-5; TRBD1 matches 10 bases. J lost 2 bases, V lost 1 base, and 5 bases had no gene match. CDR1 and CDR2 from the germline V gene are SGHRS and YFSETQ. This CDR3 comprises 16 residues. CDR3 nucleotide sequence: TGCGCCAGCAGCTTGTTGGTGGACAGGGGGCAAGAGACCCAGTACTTC. The encoded protein is CASSLLVDRGQETQYF.

This chain uses TRBV12-3 or TRBV12-4 with TRBJ2-5; 7 bases align to TRBD1. The junction had 5 bases not matched to a gene; V was cut back by 6 bases and J by 4 bases. CDR3 length equals 13 residues. The CDR3 DNA sequence: TGTGCCAGCAGGGGGGACAGCGGAGAGACCCAGTACTTC. It encodes CASRGDSGETQYF.

The chain carries TRBV18 and TRBJ2-7, with 8 bases that match TRBD1. The germline V gene encodes CDR1 KGHSH and CDR2 LQKENI. The CDR3 runs 17 residues. Unmatched junction bases numbered 12, after V lost 4 bases and J lost 1 base. CDR3 residues: CASSHKQGVVQSYEQYF. The CDR3 DNA sequence: TGTGCCAGCTCACACAAACAGGGGGTTGTTCAGTCCTACGAGCAGTACTTC.

The chain combines TRBV5-1 with TRBJ2-2; 7 bases line up with TRBD1. The CDR3 is 15 amino acids. The V and J ends lost 3 bases and 6 bases, in that order; junction bases with no gene match: 8. CDR1 and CDR2 (germline): SGHRS, YFSETQ. The chain's CDR3 is CASSSQGTAPGELFF. CDR3 bases: TGCGCCAGCAGCTCGCAAGGGACAGCCCCCGGGGAGCTGTTTTTT.

This chain uses TRBV24-1 with TRBJ2-3; 9 bases fit TRBD2. The CDR3 has 15 residues. Losses at the gene ends were 0 bases for V and 4 bases for J; bases not matched to a gene: 1. The germline gives CDR1 KGHDR, CDR2 SFDVKD. CDR3 bases: TGTGCCACCAGTGATTTGAGCGGGGGGCCAGATACGCAGTATTTT. This encodes CATSDLSGGPDTQYF.

V usage is TRBV5-1 and J usage is TRBJ1-5, with a tentative D call TRBD1 (6 bases). V was cut by 2 bases and J by 6 bases, with 12 bases left in between. The CDR3 is 14 residues long. Germline V lookup: CDR1 SGHRS, CDR2 YFSETQ. The CDR3 DNA sequence: TGCGCCAGCAGCTTTGGGGAAGGGGGTCAGCCCCAGCATTTT. Translation: CASSFGEGGQPQHF.

This sequence joins TRBV7-9 and TRBJ2-1, with 8 bases identical to TRBD1. CDR1 SEHNR and CDR2 FQNEAQ come from the germline V gene (reference sequence). The junction had 9 bases not matched to a gene; V was cut back by 1 base and J by 7 bases. The CDR3 extends over 16 amino acids. The chain's CDR3 is CASSLGRTGRVNEQFF. Here the CDR3 DNA reads TGTGCCAGCAGCTTAGGAAGGACAGGGAGAGTGAATGAGCAGTTCTTC.

The chain links TRBV7-9 to TRBJ1-1; weak D call: TRBD1 (5 bases). The V end lost 0 bases, the J end lost 10 bases, and 12 bases lay between the germline ends. Germline CDR1 is SEHNR and CDR2 is FQNEAQ (reference sequence). CDR3 length: 13 residues. CDR3 loop: CASSLAQRTPAFF. CDR3 nucleotides: TGTGCCAGCAGCTTAGCGCAGAGGACACCAGCTTTCTTT.

The V gene is TRBV7-6, the J gene TRBJ2-3; 10 positions match TRBD2. Germline trimming cut 6 bases from V and 4 bases from J; bases unmatched to any gene: 10. Germline CDR1 is SGHVS and CDR2 is FNYEAQ. The CDR3 runs to 16 residues. Here the CDR3 reads CASSSSGGAGADTQYF. The DNA of the CDR3 is TGTGCCAGCAGTTCCAGCGGGGGGGCCGGCGCAGATACGCAGTATTTT.

The chain uses TRBV7-9 and TRBJ1-2; a possible D gene is TRBD1 (5 bases). Germline V gene lookup returns CDR1 SEHNR and CDR2 FQNEAQ (reference sequence). This CDR3 spans 15 amino acids. V was pared by 4 bases and J by 3 bases, with 15 bases between. CDR3 sequence (DNA): TGTGCCAGCAGCTCCGGGACTCCAAGGGACTATGGCTACACCTTC. This sequence encodes CASSSGTPRDYGYTF. Combining the CDR3 with reference TRBV7-9 and TRBJ1-2 gives the whole variable domain DTGVSQNPRHKITKRGQNVTFRCDPISEHNRLYWYRQTLGQGPEFLTYFQNEAQLEKSRLLSDRFSAERPKGSFSTLEIQRTEQGDSAMYLCASSSGTPRDYGYTFGSGTRLTVV.

The J gene is TRBJ1-5, the V gene TRBV15; TRBD1 matches 7 bases. Trimming took 2 bases from V and 5 from J; bases not matched to a gene: 3. The CDR3 spans 14 residues. The V gene's germline CDR1 is LNHNV and CDR2 YYDKDF (reference sequence). This CDR3 is CATSRPGTDQPQHF. In DNA, the CDR3 is TGTGCCACCAGCAGACCCGGGACAGATCAGCCCCAGCATTTT.

This clone appeared a single time. This rearrangement joins TRBV2 to TRBJ2-1, with 7 bases lining up with TRBD2. The trim removed 6 bases at V and 3 bases at J, leaving 2 bases unmatched. Germline V lookup: CDR1 SNHLY, CDR2 FYNNEI. The CDR3 extends over 13 amino acids. The CDR3 here is CASRLANYNEQFF. The CDR3 region has the DNA TGTGCCAGCAGACTAGCGAACTACAATGAGCAGTTCTTC.

V gene TRBV19 combines with J gene TRBJ1-2, with D possibly matching TRBD1 (5 bases). The CDR3 consists of 15 residues. V lost 3 bases and J 1 base, leaving 12 bases between the germline ends. Germline assignment: CDR1 LNHDA and CDR2 SQIVND (reference sequence). In nucleotides, the CDR3 is TGTGCCAGTAGTATTGGAGGGGCTTTTAACTATGGCTACACCTTC. Amino acids: CASSIGGAFNYGYTF. The full variable domain, with the rest looked up from reference TRBV19 and TRBJ1-2, is DGGITQSPKYLFRKEGQNVTLSCEQNLNHDAMYWYRQDPGQGLRLIYYSQIVNDFQKGDIAEGYSVSREKKESFPLTVTSAQKNPTAFYLCASSIGGAFNYGYTFGSGTRLTVV.

The chain employs TRBV10-2 and TRBJ2-5; D gene ambiguous. This CDR3 contains 13 residues. Germline CDR1 and CDR2: WSHSY and SAAADI. V was cut by 8 bases and J by 2 bases, with 12 bases left in between. The DNA for the CDR3 is TGCGCCAGCGTCGGTCGGGTACAAGAGACCCAGTACTTC. Amino acids: CASVGRVQETQYF.

This clone was recorded only once. The V gene is TRBV6-5, the J gene TRBJ1-5; TRBD1 aligns across 8 bases. CDR3 length equals 13 residues. J gave up 5 bases and V 6 bases, and 3 bases lay outside the gene matches. The germline V gene has CDR1 MNHEY and CDR2 SVGAGI. CDR3 region: CASSPTGDQPQHF. The CDR3 DNA reads as TGTGCCAGCAGCCCGACAGGGGATCAGCCCCAGCATTTT.

The J gene is TRBJ2-1, the V gene TRBV5-1, with 14 bases matching TRBD2. This CDR3 contains 15 residues. V trimming: 5 bases; J trimming: 8 bases; junction bases outside the gene matches: 6. The germline V gene encodes CDR1 SGHRS and CDR2 YFSETQ. The chain's CDR3 is CASRMGGLAGDEQFF. CDR3 nucleotides: TGCGCCAGCAGGATGGGGGGACTAGCGGGAGATGAGCAGTTCTTC. The variable domain in full, with the rest retrieved from reference TRBV5-1 and TRBJ2-1, is KAGVTQTPRYLIKTRGQQVTLSCSPISGHRSVSWYQQTPGQGLQFLFEYFSETQRNKGNFPGRFSGRQFSNSRSEMNVSTLELGDSALYLCASRMGGLAGDEQFFGPGTRLTVL.

The chain is built from TRBV18 and TRBJ2-3, with a possible D match to TRBD1 (5 bases). V was clipped by 2 bases and J by 2 bases, with 11 bases between them. The germline CDR1 and CDR2 sequences are KGHSH and LQKENI. The CDR3 length is 15 residues. The CDR3 DNA reads as TGTGCCAGCTCACCAATGGGGCGCTACACAGATACGCAGTATTTT. The encoded protein is CASSPMGRYTDTQYF.